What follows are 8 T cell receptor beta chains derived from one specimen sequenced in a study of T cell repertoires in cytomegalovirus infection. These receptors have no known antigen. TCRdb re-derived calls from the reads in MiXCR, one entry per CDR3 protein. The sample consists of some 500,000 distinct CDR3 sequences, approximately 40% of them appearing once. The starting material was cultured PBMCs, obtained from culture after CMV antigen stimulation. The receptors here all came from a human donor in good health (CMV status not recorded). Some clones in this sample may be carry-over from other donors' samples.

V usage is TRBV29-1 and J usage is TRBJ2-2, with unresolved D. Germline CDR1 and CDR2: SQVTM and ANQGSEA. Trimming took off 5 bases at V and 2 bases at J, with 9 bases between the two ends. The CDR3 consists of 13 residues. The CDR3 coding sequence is TGCAGCGTTTTGGACGGAAACACCGGGGAGCTGTTTTTT. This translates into CSVLDGNTGELFF.

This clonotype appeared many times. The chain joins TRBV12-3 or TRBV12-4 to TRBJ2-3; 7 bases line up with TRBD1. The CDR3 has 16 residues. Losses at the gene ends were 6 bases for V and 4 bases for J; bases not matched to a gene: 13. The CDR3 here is CASRGWNDRAADTQYF. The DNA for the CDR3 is TGTGCCAGCAGGGGTTGGAACGACAGGGCGGCAGATACGCAGTATTTT.

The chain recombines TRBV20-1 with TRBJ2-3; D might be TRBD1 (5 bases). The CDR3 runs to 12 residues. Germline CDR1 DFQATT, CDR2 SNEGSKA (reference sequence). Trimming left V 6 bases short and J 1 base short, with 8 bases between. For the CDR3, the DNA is TGCAGTGCCCTAGGGGGCACAGATACGCAGTATTTT. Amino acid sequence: CSALGGTDTQYF.

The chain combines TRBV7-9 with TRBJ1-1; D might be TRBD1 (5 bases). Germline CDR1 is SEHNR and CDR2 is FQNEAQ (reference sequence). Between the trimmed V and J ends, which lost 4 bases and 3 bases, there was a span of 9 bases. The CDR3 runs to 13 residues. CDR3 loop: CASSYKGDTEAFF. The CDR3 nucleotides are TGTGCCAGCAGCTATAAAGGGGACACTGAAGCTTTCTTT.

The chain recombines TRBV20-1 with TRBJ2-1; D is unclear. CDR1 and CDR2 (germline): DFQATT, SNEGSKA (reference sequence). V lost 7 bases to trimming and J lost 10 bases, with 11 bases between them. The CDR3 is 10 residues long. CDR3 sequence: CSVSVLEQFF. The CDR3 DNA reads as TGCAGTGTAAGTGTCCTCGAGCAGTTCTTC.

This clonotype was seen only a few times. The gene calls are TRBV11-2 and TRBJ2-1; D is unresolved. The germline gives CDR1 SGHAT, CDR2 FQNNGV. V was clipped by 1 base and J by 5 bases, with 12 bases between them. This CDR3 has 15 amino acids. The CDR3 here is CASSLGPASNNEQFF. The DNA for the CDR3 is TGTGCCAGCAGCTTAGGGCCGGCATCCAACAATGAGCAGTTCTTC.

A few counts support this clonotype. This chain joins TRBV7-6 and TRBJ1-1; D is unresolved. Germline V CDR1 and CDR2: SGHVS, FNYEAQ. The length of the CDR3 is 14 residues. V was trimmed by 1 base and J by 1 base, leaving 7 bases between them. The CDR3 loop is CASSLGWGNTEAFF. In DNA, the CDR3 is TGTGCCAGCAGCTTAGGGTGGGGGAACACTGAAGCTTTCTTT.

CDR3 sequence reads: CASSFSQNEQFF. CDR3 bases: TGTGCCAGCAGCTTTAGTCAGAATGAGCAGTTCTTC. V and J are TRBV7-9 and TRBJ2-1, with D hard to call. Germline assignment: CDR1 SEHNR and CDR2 FQNEAQ (reference sequence). This CDR3 contains 12 residues. The V end lost 3 bases, the J end lost 7 bases, and 7 bases lay between the germline ends.